The TCR beta chain described here comes from a study of PD-1 blockade in classical Hodgkin lymphoma. Overall study findings and caveats: Relative to healthy donors, newly diagnosed patients reportedly had lower baseline TCR diversity, which was reported as lower still in relapsed/refractory patients. The repertoire differences lack a defined cause, possibly disease activity or prior therapy.

The CDR3 extends over 15 amino acids. The table came from immunoSEQ multiplex PCR; TCRdb's copy has only in-frame clones and leaves some out. The sample yields fewer than 25,000 clones, 85% to 95% seen once. Of note for this clone: The antigen remains unidentified.

The time point: newly diagnosed, previously untreated cHL patient sample. Out of thawed PBMCs, magnetic negative selection purified CD4+ T cells. PBMCs representing newly diagnosed, untreated classical Hodgkin lymphoma functioned as the comparison. The sequence was collected from a human donor with classical Hodgkin lymphoma. The rearrangement links TRBV12-1 to TRBJ2-5; the table's D gene call, TRBD2, was not cross checked with the DNA. TRBV12-1 counts as a pseudogene. The specimen was CD4+ T cells from blood. The CDR3 region is CASSPIDRGGETQYF. For the CDR3, the DNA is TGTGCCAGCAGCCCTATCGACCGGGGGGGAGAGACCCAGTACTTC.